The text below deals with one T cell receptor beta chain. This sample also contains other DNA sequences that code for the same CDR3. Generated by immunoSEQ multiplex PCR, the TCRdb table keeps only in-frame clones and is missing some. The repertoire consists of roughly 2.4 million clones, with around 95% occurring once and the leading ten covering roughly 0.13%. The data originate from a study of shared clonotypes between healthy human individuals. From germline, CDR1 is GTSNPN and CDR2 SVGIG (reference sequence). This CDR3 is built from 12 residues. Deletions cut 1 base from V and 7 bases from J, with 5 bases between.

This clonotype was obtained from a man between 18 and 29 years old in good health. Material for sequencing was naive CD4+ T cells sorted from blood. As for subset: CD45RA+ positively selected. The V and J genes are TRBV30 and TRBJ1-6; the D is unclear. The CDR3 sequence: CAWSEANSPLHF. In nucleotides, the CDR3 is TGTGCCTGGAGTGAAGCAAATTCACCCCTCCACTTT.